The 3 T cell receptor beta chains below were found in one sample sequenced in a study of T cell responses to AZD1222 COVID-19 vaccine. Clones were read by immunoSEQ multiplex PCR, and TCRdb kept only the in-frame ones, dropping some. The sample holds over 100,000 clones, around 90% seen once. Sequenced material: peripheral blood, taken on day 0 of AZD1222 vaccination. These receptors originate from an adult in good health.

A single count supports this clone. The chain uses TRBV12-3 or TRBV12-4 and TRBJ1-5; no clear D gene. The CDR3 spans 13 residues. The V end lost 7 bases, the J end lost 4 bases, and 11 bases lay between the germline ends. Here the CDR3 DNA reads TGTGCCAGCACCCAACAGTCGAATCAGCCCCAGCATTTT. Protein sequence: CASTQQSNQPQHF.

This clone has a handful of counts. The chain links TRBV27 to TRBJ2-7; TRBD1 is a possible D gene (6 bases). Trimming cost V 4 bases and J 3 bases, with 25 bases left between them. Germline V gene sequence: CDR1 MNHEY, CDR2 SMNVEV (reference sequence). The CDR3 spans 18 residues. The CDR3 loop is CASSSDRASLSSYYEQYF. The CDR3 DNA reads TGTGCCAGCAGTTCGGACAGAGCCTCCCTTTCCTCTTACTACGAGCAGTACTTC.

To note about this clone: At one boundary the junction diverges from the germline segment, which might be a read error. This chain uses TRBV9 with TRBJ1-2, with TRBD1 as a possible D gene (5 bases). CDR3 length: 8 residues. Germline V gene data show CDR1 as SGDLS and CDR2 as YYNGEE. CDR3 bases: TGTGTGGGCGGTGTGGGGGACTTC. Its protein is CVGGVGDF.